What follows are 19 T cell receptor beta chains derived from one specimen sequenced in a study of post-analysis software for immune sequencing data. Whole-study results and caveats: Five or six TRBV segments were significantly more frequent in patients than in controls. TRBV5-6, TRBV5-1 and TRBV20-1 were among these segments.

No antigen is known for these receptors. Unique molecular identifiers were present in the TCR beta cDNA libraries. TCRdb fed the PCR reads into MiXCR, producing one record per CDR3 protein. The data hold 350,000 to 450,000 distinct CDR3 sequences, with about 40% observed a single time. The sequenced sample was blood. Receptor source: a girl aged 2 to 10 with multiple sclerosis.

The rearrangement links TRBV20-1 to TRBJ2-1; 7 nucleotides match TRBD2. Germline trimming cut 1 base from V and 6 bases from J; bases unmatched to any gene: 6. Germline-derived CDR1 and CDR2 are DFQATT and SNEGSKA (reference sequence). The CDR3 extends over 14 amino acids. The CDR3 reads CSARGTRSANEQFF. The CDR3, as DNA: TGCAGTGCTAGAGGGACTAGGTCTGCCAATGAGCAGTTCTTC.

In its sample, this clonotype was seen a few times. J is TRBJ2-3 and V is TRBV5-1; D not resolved. Trimming took off 2 bases at V and 5 bases at J, with 6 bases between the two ends. This CDR3 region has 12 residues. Germline values: CDR1 SGHRS, CDR2 YFSETQ. Here the CDR3 DNA reads TGCGCCAGCAGCTTACCCGGAGATACGCAGTATTTT. Translated, it gives CASSLPGDTQYF.

This chain joins TRBV3-1 and TRBJ2-1; 7 nucleotides match TRBD1. CDR3 length equals 15 residues. Losses at the gene ends were 4 bases for V and 7 bases for J; bases not matched to a gene: 10. Germline CDR1 reads LGHDT; CDR2 reads YNNKEL (reference sequence). Here the CDR3 reads CASSLIPGQFNEQFF. The CDR3 DNA reads TGTGCCAGCAGCCTCATCCCGGGACAGTTTAATGAGCAGTTCTTC.

This clonotype was observed a few times. The chain joins TRBV12-3 or TRBV12-4 to TRBJ2-1; D may be TRBD1 or TRBD2 (7 bases each). CDR3 size: 14 residues. V was clipped by 2 bases and J by 5 bases, with 10 bases between them. The CDR3 sequence: CASSLQGGDNEQFF. The CDR3 nucleotides read TGTGCCAGCAGTTTACAGGGGGGGGACAATGAGCAGTTCTTC.

V is TRBV10-2 and J is TRBJ2-7, with TRBD1 as a possible D gene (6 bases). Germline loops: CDR1 WSHSY, CDR2 SAAADI. The CDR3 contains 13 residues. V was shortened by 8 bases and J by 6 bases, with 17 bases between the two germline ends. CDR3 protein: CASFPTGNCEQYF. Here the CDR3 DNA reads TGCGCCAGCTTCCCGACAGGAAACTGCGAGCAGTACTTC.

The rearrangement uses TRBV29-1 and TRBJ1-4; TRBD1 matches at 7 bases. The CDR3 has 15 residues. Germline V gives CDR1 SQVTM, CDR2 ANQGSEA. V dropped 0 bases and J dropped 8; count of bases not matched to a gene: 9. Here the CDR3 reads CSVEDLEGAGEKLFF. CDR3 nucleotide sequence: TGCAGCGTTGAAGATCTTGAGGGGGCAGGGGAAAAACTGTTTTTT. The whole variable domain, remainder taken from reference TRBV29-1 and TRBJ1-4, is SAVISQKPSRDICQRGTSLTIQCQVDSQVTMMFWYRQQPGQSLTLIATANQGSEATYESGFVIDKFPISRPNLTFSTLTVSNMSPEDSSIYLCSVEDLEGAGEKLFFGSGTQLSVL.

The J gene is TRBJ2-1, the V gene TRBV5-1; D is unclear. This CDR3 has 14 residues. Trimming stripped 6 bases from V and 4 bases from J, with 14 bases between. Germline CDR1 SGHRS, CDR2 YFSETQ. CDR3 sequence (DNA): TGCGCCAGCACCCCTTGGACGGAATACAATGAGCAGTTCTTC. This translates into CASTPWTEYNEQFF.

This clonotype came up a few times. This chain connects TRBV10-3 to TRBJ2-5; the D gene is possibly TRBD1 (6 bases). The J call may be incorrect, as the DNA end agrees better with TRBJ2-7. Germline CDR1 and CDR2: ENHRY and SYGVKD. CDR3 length equals 12 residues. CDR3: CAIWQGIYEQYF. CDR3 sequence (DNA): TGTGCCATCTGGCAGGGGATCTACGAGCAGTACTTC.

The CDR3 DNA reads as TGTGCCAGCAGTTACTCACGGACCTCCTATGGCTACACCTTC. Amino acids: CASSYSRTSYGYTF. J is TRBJ1-2 and V is TRBV6-6; D is unclear. Germline CDR1 and CDR2: MNHNY and SVGAGI (reference sequence). This CDR3 has 14 residues. Trimming pared 0 bases from V and 4 bases from J, leaving 9 bases between.

The rearrangement joins TRBV4-2 to TRBJ2-1; D is undetermined. The CDR3 is 16 amino acids. Germline V CDR1 and CDR2: LGHNA, YNFKEQ. V was trimmed by 0 bases and J by 2 bases, leaving 11 bases between them. CDR3: CASSQDRANPYNEQFF. The CDR3 bases are TGTGCCAGCAGCCAAGATAGGGCGAACCCCTACAATGAGCAGTTCTTC.

This chain uses TRBV29-1 with TRBJ2-1; D is unclear. This CDR3 has 13 residues. V gave up 4 bases and J gave up 2 bases, with 9 bases separating them. Germline V gives CDR1 SQVTM, CDR2 ANQGSEA. CDR3 sequence (DNA): TGCAGCGTTGTTCACCATACCTACAATGAGCAGTTCTTC. This encodes CSVVHHTYNEQFF.

This clonotype was counted between two and nine times. V usage is TRBV28 and J usage is TRBJ2-7; D remains ambiguous. V shed 6 bases and J shed 0 bases, with 15 bases lying between them. Germline V CDR1 and CDR2: MDHEN, SYDVKM. There are 15 residues in the CDR3. The CDR3 here is CASSLVALSSYEQYF. CDR3 sequence (DNA): TGTGCCAGCAGCCTGGTCGCCCTCAGCTCCTACGAGCAGTACTTC. The entire variable domain, with the rest obtained from reference TRBV28 and TRBJ2-7, is as follows: DVKVTQSSRYLVKRTGEKVFLECVQDMDHENMFWYRQDPGLGLRLIYFSYDVKMKEKGDIPEGYSVSREKKERFSLILESASTNQTSMYLCASSLVALSSYEQYFGPGTRLTVT.

This chain links TRBV11-1 with TRBJ2-3, with a possible D match to TRBD1 (5 bases). Germline V gene data show CDR1 as SGHAT and CDR2 as FQDESV (reference sequence). CDR3 size: 17 residues. The V end was cut by 1 base, the J end by 6 bases, with 20 bases between. DNA for the CDR3: TGTGCCAGCAGCTTAGGGTCGGCAGGGCCAGGCGATGATACGCAGTATTTT. This gives the protein CASSLGSAGPGDDTQYF.

The chain employs TRBV2 and TRBJ2-3; D could derive from TRBD1 or TRBD2 (5 bases each). There are 15 residues in the CDR3. V dropped 8 bases and J dropped 6 bases, with 21 bases sitting between them. Germline CDR1 reads SNHLY; CDR2 reads FYNNEI. CDR3 DNA sequence: TGTGCCAGCTCCCCCGCGAGGGGTGAGTGGGATACGCAGTATTTT. Amino acid sequence: CASSPARGEWDTQYF.

This clonotype has just one count. One base away lies a much larger clone, so this may be a sequencing read error. This chain joins TRBV7-2 and TRBJ2-1; a possible D gene is TRBD1 (6 bases). CDR1 SGHTA and CDR2 FQGNSA come from the germline V gene. The germline V and J ends were trimmed by 1 base and 13 bases, with 17 bases remaining between them. The length of the CDR3 is 14 residues. The CDR3 reads CASSLVNREETQFF. The CDR3 coding sequence is TGTGCCAGCAGCTTAGTAAACAGGGAAGAGACCCAGTTCTTC.

The V gene is TRBV7-2, the J gene TRBJ2-1; 7 bases fit TRBD1. CDR1 is SGHTA and CDR2 is FQGNSA in the germline V gene. The J segment lost 3 bases and the V segment lost 3 bases, leaving 5 bases of the junction unmatched. This CDR3 spans 15 amino acids. For the CDR3, the DNA is TGTGCCAGCAGCTTCAAACAGGGGAACTACAATGAGCAGTTCTTC. The encoded protein is CASSFKQGNYNEQFF. Drawing the rest from reference TRBV7-2 and TRBJ2-1, the complete variable domain is GAGVSQSPSNKVTEKGKDVELRCDPISGHTALYWYRQSLGQGLEFLIYFQGNSAPDKSGLPSDRFSAERTGGSVSTLTIQRTQQEDSAVYLCASSFKQGNYNEQFFGPGTRLTVL.

The chain uses TRBV18 and TRBJ2-7, with D perhaps TRBD2 (5 bases). Deletions cut 3 bases from V and 7 bases from J, with 10 bases between. The CDR3 is 12 amino acids. Per the germline V gene, CDR1 is KGHSH and CDR2 is LQKENI. DNA of the CDR3: TGTGCCAGCTCACCGGGAGACGGAGAGCAGTACTTC. Protein sequence: CASSPGDGEQYF.

The chain recombines TRBV6-6 with TRBJ1-1, with TRBD1 as a possible D gene (5 bases). Germline V gene lookup returns CDR1 MNHNY and CDR2 SVGAGI (reference sequence). V lost 4 bases to trimming and J lost 1 base, with 19 bases between them. The CDR3 has 17 residues. The DNA for the CDR3 is TGTGCCAGCAGTTTCCAATTAACCGGGACGAGGAACACTGAAGCTTTCTTT. This codes for CASSFQLTGTRNTEAFF.

This clonotype has more than one count but fewer than ten. J is TRBJ2-1 and V is TRBV20-1, with D hard to call. The DNA end lines up better with TRBJ2-7; the J call may be wrong. The CDR3 length is 10 residues. CDR1 and CDR2 from the germline V gene are DFQATT and SNEGSKA (reference sequence). CDR3: CSASSVEQYF. The CDR3 region has the DNA TGCAGTGCTAGTTCCGTTGAGCAGTACTTC.